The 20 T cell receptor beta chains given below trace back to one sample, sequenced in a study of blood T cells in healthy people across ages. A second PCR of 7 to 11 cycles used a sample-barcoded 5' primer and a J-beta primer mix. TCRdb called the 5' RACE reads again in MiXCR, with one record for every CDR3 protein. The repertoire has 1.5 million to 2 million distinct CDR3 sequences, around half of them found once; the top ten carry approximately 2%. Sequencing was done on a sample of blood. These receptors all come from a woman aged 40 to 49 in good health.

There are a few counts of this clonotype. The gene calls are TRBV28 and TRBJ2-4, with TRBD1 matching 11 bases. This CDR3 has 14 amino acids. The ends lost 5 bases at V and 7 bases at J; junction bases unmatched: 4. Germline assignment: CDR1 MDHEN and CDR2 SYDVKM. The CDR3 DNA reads TGTGCCAGCAGTCCGGACAGGGGGCTGAACATTCAGTACTTC. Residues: CASSPDRGLNIQYF.

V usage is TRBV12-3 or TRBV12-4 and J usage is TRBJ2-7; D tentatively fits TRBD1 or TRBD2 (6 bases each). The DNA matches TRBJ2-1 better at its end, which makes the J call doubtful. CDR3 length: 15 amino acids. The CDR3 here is CASSFEGGLVDEQFF. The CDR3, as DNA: TGTGCCAGCAGTTTCGAAGGGGGGCTTGTAGATGAGCAGTTCTTC.

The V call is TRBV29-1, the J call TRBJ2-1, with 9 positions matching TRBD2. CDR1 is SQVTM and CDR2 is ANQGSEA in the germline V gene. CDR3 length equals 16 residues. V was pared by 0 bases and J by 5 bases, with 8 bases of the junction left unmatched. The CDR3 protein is CSVEEYGASGDNEQFF. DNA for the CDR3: TGCAGCGTTGAAGAATATGGGGCTAGCGGGGACAATGAGCAGTTCTTC.

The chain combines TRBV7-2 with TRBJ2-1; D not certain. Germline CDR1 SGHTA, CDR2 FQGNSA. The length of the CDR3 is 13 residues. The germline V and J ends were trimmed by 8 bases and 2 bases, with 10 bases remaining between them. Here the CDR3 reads CASDGLTYNEQFF. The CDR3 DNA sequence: TGTGCCAGCGATGGTCTTACCTACAATGAGCAGTTCTTC.

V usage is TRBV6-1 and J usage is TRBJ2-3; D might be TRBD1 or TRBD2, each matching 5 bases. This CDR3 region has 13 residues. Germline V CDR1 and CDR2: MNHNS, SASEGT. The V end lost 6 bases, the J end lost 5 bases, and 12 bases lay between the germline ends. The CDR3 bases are TGTGCCAGCAGCCGAGGGGTGGTAGATACGCAGTATTTT. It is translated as CASSRGVVDTQYF.

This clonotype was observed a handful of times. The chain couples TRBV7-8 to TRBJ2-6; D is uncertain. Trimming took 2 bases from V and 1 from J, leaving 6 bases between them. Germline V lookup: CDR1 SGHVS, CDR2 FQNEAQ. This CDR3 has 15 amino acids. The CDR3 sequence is CASSLMHSGANVLTF. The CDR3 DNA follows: TGTGCCAGCAGCTTAATGCATTCTGGGGCCAACGTCCTGACTTTC.

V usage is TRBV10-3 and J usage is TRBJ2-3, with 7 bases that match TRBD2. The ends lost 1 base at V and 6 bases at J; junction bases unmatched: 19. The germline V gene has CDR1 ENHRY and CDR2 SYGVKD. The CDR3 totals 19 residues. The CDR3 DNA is TGTGCCATCAGTGAGTGGGGGGGAGGACTCGTGCGTTATATTGATACGCAGTATTTT. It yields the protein CAISEWGGGLVRYIDTQYF.

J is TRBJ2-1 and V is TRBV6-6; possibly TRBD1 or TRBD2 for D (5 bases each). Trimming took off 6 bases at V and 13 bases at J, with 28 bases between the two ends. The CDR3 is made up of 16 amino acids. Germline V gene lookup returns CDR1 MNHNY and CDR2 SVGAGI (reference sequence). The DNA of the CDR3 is TGTGCCAGCAGCTCCCCCGTTGGGGGAAGTCAAGAGACCCAGTTCTTC. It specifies CASSSPVGGSQETQFF.

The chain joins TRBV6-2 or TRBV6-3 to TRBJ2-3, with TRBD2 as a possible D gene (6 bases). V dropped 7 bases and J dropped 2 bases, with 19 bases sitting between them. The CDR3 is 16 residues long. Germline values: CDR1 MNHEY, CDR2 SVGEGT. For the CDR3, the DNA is TGTGCCAGCACCCTATGGCTAGCGACTACCACAGATACGCAGTATTTT. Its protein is CASTLWLATTTDTQYF.

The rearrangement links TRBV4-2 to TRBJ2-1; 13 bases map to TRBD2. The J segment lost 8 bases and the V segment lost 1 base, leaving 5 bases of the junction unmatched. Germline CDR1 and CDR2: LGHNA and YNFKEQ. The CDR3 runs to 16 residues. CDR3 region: CASSQATSGGLDEQFF. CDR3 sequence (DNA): TGTGCCAGCAGCCAAGCGACTAGCGGGGGGTTGGATGAGCAGTTCTTC.

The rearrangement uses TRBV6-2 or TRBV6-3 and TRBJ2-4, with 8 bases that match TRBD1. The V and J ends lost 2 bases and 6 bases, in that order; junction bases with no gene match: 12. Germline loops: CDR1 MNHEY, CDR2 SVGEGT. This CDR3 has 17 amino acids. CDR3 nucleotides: TGTGCCAGCAGTTACCCGCGGAGGACAGGGTACGGAAACATTCAGTACTTC. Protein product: CASSYPRRTGYGNIQYF.

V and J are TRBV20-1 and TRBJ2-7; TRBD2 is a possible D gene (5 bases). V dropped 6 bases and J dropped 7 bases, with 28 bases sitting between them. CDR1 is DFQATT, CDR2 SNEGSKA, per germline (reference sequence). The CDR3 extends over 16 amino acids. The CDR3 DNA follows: TGCAGTGCCCCCCCCTCCTGGTCGAGAACCCGCGGGGAGCAGTACTTC. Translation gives CSAPPSWSRTRGEQYF.

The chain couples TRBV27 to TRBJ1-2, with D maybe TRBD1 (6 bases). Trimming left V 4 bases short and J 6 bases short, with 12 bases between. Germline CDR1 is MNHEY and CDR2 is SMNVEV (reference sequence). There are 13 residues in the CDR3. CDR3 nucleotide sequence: TGTGCCAGCAGTTCAACAGGGATCAATGGCTACACCTTC. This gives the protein CASSSTGINGYTF.

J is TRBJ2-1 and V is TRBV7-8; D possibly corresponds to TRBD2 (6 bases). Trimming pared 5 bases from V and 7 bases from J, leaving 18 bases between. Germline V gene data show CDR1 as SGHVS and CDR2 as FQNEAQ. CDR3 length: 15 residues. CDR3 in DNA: TGTGCCAGCAGCAGCGGATGGGAGGTTGTAAATGAGCAGTTCTTC. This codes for CASSSGWEVVNEQFF.

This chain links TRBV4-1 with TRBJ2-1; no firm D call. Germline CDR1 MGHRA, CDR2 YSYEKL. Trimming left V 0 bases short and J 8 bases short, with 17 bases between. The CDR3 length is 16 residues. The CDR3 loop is CASSQESVRGRHEQFF. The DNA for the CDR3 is TGCGCCAGCAGCCAAGAATCCGTCAGAGGAAGGCATGAGCAGTTCTTC.

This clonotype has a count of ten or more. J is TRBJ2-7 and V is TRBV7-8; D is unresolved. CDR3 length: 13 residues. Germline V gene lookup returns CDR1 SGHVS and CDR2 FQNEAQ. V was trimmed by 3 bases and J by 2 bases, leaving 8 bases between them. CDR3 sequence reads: CASSFGSTYEQYF. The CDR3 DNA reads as TGTGCCAGCAGCTTTGGGTCTACCTACGAGCAGTACTTC.

The CDR3 coding sequence is TGTGCCAGCAGCCCGGGACAGGTTGTGGGAAAACTGTTTTTT. Residues: CASSPGQVVGKLFF. The chain uses TRBV7-2 and TRBJ1-4; 8 nucleotides match TRBD1. This CDR3 is built from 14 residues. The germline V gene has CDR1 SGHTA and CDR2 FQGNSA. V dropped 5 bases and J dropped 10; count of bases not matched to a gene: 9. The full variable domain, in which reference TRBV7-2 and TRBJ1-4 provide the parts outside the CDR3, is GAGVSQSPSNKVTEKGKDVELRCDPISGHTALYWYRQSLGQGLEFLIYFQGNSAPDKSGLPSDRFSAERTGGSVSTLTIQRTQQEDSAVYLCASSPGQVVGKLFFGSGTQLSVL.

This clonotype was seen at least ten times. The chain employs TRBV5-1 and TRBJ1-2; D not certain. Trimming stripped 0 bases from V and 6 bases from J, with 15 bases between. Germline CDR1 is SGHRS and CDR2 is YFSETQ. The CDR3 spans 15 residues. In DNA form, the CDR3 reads TGCGCCAGCAGCTTGGCCGGTGGCAGGCAAGATGGCTACACCTTC. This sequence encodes CASSLAGGRQDGYTF.

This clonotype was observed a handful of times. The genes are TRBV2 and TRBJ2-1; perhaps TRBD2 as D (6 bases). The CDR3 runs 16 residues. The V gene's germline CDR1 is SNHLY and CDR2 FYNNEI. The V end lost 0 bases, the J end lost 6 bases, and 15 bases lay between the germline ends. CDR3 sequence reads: CASSEALGGIPNEQFF. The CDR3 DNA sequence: TGTGCCAGCAGTGAAGCGCTCGGGGGTATCCCCAATGAGCAGTTCTTC.

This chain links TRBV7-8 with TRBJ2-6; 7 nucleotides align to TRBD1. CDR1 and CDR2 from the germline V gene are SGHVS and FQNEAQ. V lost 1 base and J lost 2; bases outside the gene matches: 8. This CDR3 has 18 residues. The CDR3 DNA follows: TGTGCCAGCAGCTTAGAAAGGGGGCGGTTGGCTGGGGCCAACGTCCTGACTTTC. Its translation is CASSLERGRLAGANVLTF.